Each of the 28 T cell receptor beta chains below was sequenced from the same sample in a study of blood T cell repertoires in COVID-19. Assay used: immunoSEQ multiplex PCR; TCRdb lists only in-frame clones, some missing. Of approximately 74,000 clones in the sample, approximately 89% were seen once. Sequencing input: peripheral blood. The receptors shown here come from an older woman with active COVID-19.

CDR3 sequence: CSVEGRGTVETQYF. In DNA, the CDR3 is TGCAGCGTTGAGGGGCGGGGGACTGTAGAGACCCAGTACTTC. The rearrangement joins TRBV29-1 to TRBJ2-5; TRBD2 matches 7 bases. The germline CDR1 and CDR2 sequences are SQVTM and ANQGSEA. The trim removed 3 bases at V and 4 bases at J, leaving 8 bases unmatched. The CDR3 extends over 14 amino acids.

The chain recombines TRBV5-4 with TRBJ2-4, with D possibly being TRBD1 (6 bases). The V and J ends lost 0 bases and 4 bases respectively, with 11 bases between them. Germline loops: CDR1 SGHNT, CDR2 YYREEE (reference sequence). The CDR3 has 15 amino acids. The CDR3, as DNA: TGTGCCAGCAGCTTGGAGGGGACAAGAAAAAACATTCAGTACTTC. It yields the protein CASSLEGTRKNIQYF.

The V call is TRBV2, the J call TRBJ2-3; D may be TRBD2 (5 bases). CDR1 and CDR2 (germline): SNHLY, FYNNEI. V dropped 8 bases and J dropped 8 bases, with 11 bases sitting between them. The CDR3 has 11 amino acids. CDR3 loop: CASAPEGTQYF. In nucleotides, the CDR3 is TGTGCCAGCGCGCCAGAGGGTACGCAGTATTTT.

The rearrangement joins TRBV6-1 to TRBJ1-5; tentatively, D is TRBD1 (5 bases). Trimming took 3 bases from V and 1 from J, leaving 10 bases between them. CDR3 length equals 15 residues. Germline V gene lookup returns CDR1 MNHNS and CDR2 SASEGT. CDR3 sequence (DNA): TGTGCCAGCAGTGACCCAGGGTCGAGCAATCAGCCCCAGCATTTT. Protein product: CASSDPGSSNQPQHF.

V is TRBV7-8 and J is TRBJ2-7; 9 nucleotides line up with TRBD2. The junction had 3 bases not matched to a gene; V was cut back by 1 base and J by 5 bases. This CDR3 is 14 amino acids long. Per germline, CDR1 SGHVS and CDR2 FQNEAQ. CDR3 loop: CASSLGSGSHEQYF. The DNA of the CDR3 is TGTGCCAGCAGCTTAGGTAGCGGGAGCCACGAGCAGTACTTC.

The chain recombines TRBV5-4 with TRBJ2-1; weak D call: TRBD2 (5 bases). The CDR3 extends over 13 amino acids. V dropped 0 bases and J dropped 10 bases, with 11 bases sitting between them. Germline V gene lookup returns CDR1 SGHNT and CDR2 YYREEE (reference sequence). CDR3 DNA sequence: TGTGCCAGCAGCTTGGGATTGTGGGAGGAGCAGTTCTTC. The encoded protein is CASSLGLWEEQFF.

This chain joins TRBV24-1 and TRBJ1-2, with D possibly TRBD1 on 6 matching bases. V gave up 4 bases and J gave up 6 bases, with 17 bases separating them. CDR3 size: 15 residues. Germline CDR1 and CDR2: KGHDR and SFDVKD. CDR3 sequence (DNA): TGTGCCACCAGTGACACGGACAGAGACCCGGATGGCTACACCTTC. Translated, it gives CATSDTDRDPDGYTF.

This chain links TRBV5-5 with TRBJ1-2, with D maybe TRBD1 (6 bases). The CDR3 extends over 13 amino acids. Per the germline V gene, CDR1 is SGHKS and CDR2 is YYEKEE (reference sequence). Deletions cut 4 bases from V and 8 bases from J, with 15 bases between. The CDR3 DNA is TGTGCCAGCAGCCCGGAACAGGGTGCAGGCTACACCTTC. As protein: CASSPEQGAGYTF. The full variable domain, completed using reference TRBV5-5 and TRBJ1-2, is DAGVTQSPTHLIKTRGQQVTLRCSPISGHKSVSWYQQVLGQGPQFIFQYYEKEERGRGNFPDRFSARQFPNYSSELNVNALLLGDSALYLCASSPEQGAGYTFGSGTRLTVV.

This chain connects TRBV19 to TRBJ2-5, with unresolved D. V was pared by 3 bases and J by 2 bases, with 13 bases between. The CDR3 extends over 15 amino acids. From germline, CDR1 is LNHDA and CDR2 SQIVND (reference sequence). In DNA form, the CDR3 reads TGTGCCAGTAGTATTCACGGAGCAGAACAAGAGACCCAGTACTTC. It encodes CASSIHGAEQETQYF.

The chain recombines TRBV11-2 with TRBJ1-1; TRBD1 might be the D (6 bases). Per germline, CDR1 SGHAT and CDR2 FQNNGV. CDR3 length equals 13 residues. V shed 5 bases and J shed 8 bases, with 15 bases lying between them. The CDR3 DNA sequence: TGTGCCAGCAGCCCACAACAGGGTGCGGAAGCTTTCTTT. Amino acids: CASSPQQGAEAFF.

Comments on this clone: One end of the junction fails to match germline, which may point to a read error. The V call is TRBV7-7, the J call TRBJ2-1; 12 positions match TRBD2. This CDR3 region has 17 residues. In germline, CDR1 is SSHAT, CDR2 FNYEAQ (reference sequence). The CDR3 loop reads CASSLLSSGRAANEQFF. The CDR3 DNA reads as TGTGCTAGCAGCTTACTGTCTAGCGGGAGGGCCGCCAATGAGCAGTTCTTC.

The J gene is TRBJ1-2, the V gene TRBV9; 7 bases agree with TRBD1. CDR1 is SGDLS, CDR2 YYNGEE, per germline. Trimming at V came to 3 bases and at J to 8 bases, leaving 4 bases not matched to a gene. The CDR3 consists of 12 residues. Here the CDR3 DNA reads TGTGCCAGCAGCGGACAGGGCTTCGGCTACACCTTC. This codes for CASSGQGFGYTF.

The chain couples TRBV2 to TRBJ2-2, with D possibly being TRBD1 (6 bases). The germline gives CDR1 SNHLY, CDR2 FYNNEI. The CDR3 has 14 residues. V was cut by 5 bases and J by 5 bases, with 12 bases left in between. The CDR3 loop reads CASSKDRATGELFF. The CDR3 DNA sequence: TGTGCCAGCAGTAAGGACAGAGCAACCGGGGAGCTGTTTTTT.

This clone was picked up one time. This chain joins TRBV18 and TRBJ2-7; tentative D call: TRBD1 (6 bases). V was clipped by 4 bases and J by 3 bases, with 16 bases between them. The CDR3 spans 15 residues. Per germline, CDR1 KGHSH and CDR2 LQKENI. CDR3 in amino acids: CASSRVGGRGYEQYF. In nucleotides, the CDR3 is TGTGCCAGCTCACGGGTTGGTGGCAGGGGCTACGAGCAGTACTTC.

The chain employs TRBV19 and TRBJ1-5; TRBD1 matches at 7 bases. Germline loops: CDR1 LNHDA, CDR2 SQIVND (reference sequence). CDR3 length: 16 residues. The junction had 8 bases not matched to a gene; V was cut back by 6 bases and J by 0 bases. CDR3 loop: CASRTTGRNSNQPQHF. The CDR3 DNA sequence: TGTGCCAGTAGGACGACAGGGAGAAATAGCAATCAGCCCCAGCATTTT.

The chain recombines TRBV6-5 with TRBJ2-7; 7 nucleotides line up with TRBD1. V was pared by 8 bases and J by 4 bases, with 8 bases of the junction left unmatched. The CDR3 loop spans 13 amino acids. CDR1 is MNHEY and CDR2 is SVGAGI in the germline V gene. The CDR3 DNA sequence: TGTGCCAGCGGGGTAGGGACAGAATACGAGCAGTACTTC. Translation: CASGVGTEYEQYF.

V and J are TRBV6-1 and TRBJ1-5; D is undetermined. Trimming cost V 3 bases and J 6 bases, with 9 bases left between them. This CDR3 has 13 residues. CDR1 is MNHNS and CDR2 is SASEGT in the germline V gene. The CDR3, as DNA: TGTGCCAGCAGTGAGTTTCGGGGTCAGCCCCAGCATTTT. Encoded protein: CASSEFRGQPQHF.

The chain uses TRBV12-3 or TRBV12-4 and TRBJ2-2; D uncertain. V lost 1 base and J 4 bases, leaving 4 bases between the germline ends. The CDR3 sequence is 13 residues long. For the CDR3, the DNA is TGTGCCAGCAGTTTAGGGAGCACCGGGGAGCTGTTTTTT. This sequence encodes CASSLGSTGELFF.

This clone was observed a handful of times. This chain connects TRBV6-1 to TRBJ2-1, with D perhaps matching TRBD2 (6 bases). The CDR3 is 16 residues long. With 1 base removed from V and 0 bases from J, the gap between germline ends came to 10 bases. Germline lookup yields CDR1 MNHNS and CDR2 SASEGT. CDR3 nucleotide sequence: TGTGCCAGCAGTGAAGTCCGGGACTTCTCCTACAATGAGCAGTTCTTC. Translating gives CASSEVRDFSYNEQFF.

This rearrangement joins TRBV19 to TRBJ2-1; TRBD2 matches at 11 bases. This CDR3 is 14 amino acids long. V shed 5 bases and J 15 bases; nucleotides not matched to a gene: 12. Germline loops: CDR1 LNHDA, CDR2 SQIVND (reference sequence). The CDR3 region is CASSPISGRASPFF. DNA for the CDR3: TGTGCCAGTAGTCCCATTAGCGGGAGGGCCAGTCCGTTCTTC.

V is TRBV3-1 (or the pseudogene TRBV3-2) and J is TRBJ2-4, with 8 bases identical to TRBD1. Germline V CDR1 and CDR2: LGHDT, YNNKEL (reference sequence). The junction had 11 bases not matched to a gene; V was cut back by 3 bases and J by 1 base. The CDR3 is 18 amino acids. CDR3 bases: TGTGCCAGCAGCCATTGGGGCGGACAGGGAGTGGCCAAAAACATTCAGTACTTC. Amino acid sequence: CASSHWGGQGVAKNIQYF.

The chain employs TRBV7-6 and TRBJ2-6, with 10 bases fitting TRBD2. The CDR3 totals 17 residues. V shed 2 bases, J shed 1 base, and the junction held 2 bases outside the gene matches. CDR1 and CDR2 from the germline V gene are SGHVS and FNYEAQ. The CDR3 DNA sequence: TGTGCCAGCAGCTTAAGCGGGAGGGCATCTGGGGCCAACGTCCTGACTTTC. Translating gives CASSLSGRASGANVLTF. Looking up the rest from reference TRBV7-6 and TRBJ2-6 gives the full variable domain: GAGVSQSPRYKVTKRGQDVALRCDPISGHVSLYWYRQALGQGPEFLTYFNYEAQQDKSGLPNDRFSAERPEGSISTLTIQRTEQRDSAMYRCASSLSGRASGANVLTFGAGSRLTVL.

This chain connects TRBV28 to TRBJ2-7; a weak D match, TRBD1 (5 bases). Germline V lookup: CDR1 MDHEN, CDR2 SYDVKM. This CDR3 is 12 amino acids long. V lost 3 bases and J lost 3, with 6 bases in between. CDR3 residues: CASSLDNYEQYF. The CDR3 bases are TGTGCCAGCAGTTTGGACAACTACGAGCAGTACTTC. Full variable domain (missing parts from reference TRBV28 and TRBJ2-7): DVKVTQSSRYLVKRTGEKVFLECVQDMDHENMFWYRQDPGLGLRLIYFSYDVKMKEKGDIPEGYSVSREKKERFSLILESASTNQTSMYLCASSLDNYEQYFGPGTRLTVT.

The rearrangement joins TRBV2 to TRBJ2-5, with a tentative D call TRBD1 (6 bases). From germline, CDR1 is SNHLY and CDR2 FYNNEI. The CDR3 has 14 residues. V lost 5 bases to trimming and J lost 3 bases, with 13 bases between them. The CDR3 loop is CASSKDRLKETQYF. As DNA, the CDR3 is TGTGCCAGCAGTAAGGACAGACTTAAAGAGACCCAGTACTTC.

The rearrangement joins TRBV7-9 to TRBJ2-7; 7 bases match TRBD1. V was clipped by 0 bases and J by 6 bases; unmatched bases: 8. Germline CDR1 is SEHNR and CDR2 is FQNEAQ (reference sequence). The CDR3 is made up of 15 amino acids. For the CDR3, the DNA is TGTGCCAGCAGCTTAGCGGAAGGCAGACAGGGCGAGCAGTACTTC. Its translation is CASSLAEGRQGEQYF.

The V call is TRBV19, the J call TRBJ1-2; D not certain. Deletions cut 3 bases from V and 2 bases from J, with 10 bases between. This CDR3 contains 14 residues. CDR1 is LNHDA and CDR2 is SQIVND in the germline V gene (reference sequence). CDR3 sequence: CASSIAQRNYGYTF. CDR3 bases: TGTGCCAGTAGTATCGCTCAGCGCAACTATGGCTACACCTTC.

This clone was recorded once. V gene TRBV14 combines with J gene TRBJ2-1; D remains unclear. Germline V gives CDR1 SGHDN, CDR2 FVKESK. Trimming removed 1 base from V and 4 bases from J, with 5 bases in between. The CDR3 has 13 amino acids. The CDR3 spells CASSQGPYNEQFF. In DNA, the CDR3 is TGTGCCAGCAGCCAAGGTCCGTACAATGAGCAGTTCTTC.

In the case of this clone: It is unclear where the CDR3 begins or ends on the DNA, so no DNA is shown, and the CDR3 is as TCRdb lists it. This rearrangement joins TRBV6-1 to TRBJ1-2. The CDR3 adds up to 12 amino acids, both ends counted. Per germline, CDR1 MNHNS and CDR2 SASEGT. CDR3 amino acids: CASSEDFGSGIF.